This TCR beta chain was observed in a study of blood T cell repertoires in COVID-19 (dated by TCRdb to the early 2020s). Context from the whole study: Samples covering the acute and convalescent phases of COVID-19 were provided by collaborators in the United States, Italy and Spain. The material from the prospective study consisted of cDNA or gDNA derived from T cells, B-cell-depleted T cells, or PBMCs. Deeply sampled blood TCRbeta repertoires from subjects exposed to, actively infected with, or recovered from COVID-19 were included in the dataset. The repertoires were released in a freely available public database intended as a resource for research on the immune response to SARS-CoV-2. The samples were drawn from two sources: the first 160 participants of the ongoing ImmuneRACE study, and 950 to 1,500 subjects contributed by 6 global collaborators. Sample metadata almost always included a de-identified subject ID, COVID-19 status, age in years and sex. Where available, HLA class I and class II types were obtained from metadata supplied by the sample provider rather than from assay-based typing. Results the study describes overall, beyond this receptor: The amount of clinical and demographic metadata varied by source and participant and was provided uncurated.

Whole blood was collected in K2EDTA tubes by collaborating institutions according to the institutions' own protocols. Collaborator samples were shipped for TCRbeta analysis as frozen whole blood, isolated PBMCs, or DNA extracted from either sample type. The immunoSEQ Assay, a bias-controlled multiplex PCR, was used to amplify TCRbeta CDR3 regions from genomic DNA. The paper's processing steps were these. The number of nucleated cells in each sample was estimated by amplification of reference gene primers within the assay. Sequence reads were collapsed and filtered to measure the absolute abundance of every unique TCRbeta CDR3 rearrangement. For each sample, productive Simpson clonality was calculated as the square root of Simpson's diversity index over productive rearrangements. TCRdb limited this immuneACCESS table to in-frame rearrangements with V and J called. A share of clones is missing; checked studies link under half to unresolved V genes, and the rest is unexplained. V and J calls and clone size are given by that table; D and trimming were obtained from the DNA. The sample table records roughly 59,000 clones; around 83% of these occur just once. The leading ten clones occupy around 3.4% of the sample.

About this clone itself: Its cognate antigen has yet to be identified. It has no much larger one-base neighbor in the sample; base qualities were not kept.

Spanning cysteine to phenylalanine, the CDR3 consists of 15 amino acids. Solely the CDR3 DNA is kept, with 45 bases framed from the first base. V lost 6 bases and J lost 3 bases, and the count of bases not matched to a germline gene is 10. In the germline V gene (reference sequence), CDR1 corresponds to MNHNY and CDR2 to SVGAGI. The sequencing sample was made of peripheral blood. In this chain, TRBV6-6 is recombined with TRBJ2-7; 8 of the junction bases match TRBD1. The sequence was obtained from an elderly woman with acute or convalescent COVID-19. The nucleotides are TGTGCCAGCAGACTTCTCGGACAGGGAGGCTACGAGCAGTACTTC. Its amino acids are CASRLLGQGGYEQYF.